Only one count was recorded for the clone carrying this TCR beta chain. As the library was built, unique molecular identifiers were attached to individual cDNA molecules. TCRdb used MiXCR to reprocess the RACE reads, holding one entry per CDR3 protein. The sample includes 100,000 to 150,000 distinct CDR3 sequences, roughly 14% seen only once; the top ten take about 3%. These data originate in a study of human T cells and chemical hapten exposure. About the research overall: Patients were mainly female, each with alopecia areata, totalis or universalis.

This CDR3 is built from 14 residues. Trimming removed 4 bases at V and 5 bases at J, with 14 bases between. Germline V CDR1 and CDR2: KGHSH, LQKENI. Time point denoted: pre-sensitization, week 0. Documented treatment: therapeutic diphenylcyclopropenone sensitization with weekly scalp DPC. The sequenced sample was whole blood, obtained in connection with sensitization to the hapten diphenylcyclopropenone (DPC). The clonotype comes from a woman between 18 and 29 years old with alopecia areata. Some clones in this sample may be carry-over from other donors' samples. V usage is TRBV18 and J usage is TRBJ2-5; D remains ambiguous. CDR3 in DNA: TGTGCCAGCTCACGACCTCTCGGTCGGGAGACCCAGTACTTC. It is translated as CASSRPLGRETQYF.